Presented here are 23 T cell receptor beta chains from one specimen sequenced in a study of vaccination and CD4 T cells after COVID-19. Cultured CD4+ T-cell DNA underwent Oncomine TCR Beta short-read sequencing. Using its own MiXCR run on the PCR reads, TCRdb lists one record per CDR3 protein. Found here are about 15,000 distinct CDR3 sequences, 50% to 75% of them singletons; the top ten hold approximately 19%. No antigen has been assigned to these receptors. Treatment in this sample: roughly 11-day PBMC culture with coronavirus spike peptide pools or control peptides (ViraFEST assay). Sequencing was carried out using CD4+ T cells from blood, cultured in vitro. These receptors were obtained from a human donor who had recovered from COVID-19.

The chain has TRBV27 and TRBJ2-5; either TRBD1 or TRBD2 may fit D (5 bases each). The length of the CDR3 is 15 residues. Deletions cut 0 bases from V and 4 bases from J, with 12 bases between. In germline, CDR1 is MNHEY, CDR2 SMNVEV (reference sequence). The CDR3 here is CASSLSRQGVETQYF. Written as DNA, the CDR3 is TGTGCCAGCAGTTTATCGCGGCAGGGAGTAGAGACCCAGTACTTC.

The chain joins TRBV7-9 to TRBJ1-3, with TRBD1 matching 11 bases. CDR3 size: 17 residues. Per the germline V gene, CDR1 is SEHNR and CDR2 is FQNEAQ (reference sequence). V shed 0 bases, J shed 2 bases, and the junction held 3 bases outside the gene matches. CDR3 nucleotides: TGTGCCAGCAGCTTAGCGCTGGGACAGGGGGCTGGAAACACCATATATTTT. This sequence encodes CASSLALGQGAGNTIYF. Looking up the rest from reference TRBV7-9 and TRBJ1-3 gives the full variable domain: DTGVSQNPRHKITKRGQNVTFRCDPISEHNRLYWYRQTLGQGPEFLTYFQNEAQLEKSRLLSDRFSAERPKGSFSTLEIQRTEQGDSAMYLCASSLALGQGAGNTIYFGEGSWLTVV.

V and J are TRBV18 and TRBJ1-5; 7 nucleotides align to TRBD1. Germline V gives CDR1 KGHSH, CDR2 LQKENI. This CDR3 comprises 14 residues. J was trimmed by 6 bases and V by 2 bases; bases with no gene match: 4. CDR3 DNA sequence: TGTGCCAGCTCACCAGAGGCAGGGGGTCAGCCCCAGCATTTT. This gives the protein CASSPEAGGQPQHF.

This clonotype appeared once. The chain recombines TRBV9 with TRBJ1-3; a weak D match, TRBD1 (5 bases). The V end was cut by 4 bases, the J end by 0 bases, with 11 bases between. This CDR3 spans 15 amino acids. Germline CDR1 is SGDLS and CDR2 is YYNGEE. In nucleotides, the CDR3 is TGTGCCAGCAGCACAAGGGACTTCTCTGGAAACACCATATATTTT. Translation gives CASSTRDFSGNTIYF.

This CDR3 reads CASSYRFEGALNQPQHF. The CDR3 coding sequence is TGTGCCAGCAGTTACAGGTTTGAGGGGGCCCTAAATCAGCCCCAGCATTTT. This sequence joins TRBV6-5 and TRBJ1-5, with TRBD1 matching 7 bases. Per germline, CDR1 MNHEY and CDR2 SVGAGI. Losses at the gene ends were 2 bases for V and 4 bases for J; bases not matched to a gene: 11. The length of the CDR3 is 17 residues.

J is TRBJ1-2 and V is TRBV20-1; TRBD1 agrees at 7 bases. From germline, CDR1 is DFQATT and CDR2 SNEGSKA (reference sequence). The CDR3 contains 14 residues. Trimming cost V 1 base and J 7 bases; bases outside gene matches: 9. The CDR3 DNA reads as TGCAGTGCTAGAGTAAGACGGGACAGTCCTGGCTACACCTTC. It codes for CSARVRRDSPGYTF.

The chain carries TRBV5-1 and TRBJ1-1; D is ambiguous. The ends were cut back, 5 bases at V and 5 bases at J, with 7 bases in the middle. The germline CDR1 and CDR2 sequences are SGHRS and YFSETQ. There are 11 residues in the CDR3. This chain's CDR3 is CASSSWTEAFF. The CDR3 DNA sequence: TGCGCCAGCAGTTCGTGGACTGAAGCTTTCTTT.

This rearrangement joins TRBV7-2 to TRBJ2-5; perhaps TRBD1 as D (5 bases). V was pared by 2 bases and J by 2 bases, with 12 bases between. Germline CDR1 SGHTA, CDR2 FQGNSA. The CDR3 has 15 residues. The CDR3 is CASSLRAAGQETQYF. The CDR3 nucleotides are TGTGCCAGCAGCTTAAGGGCGGCAGGGCAAGAGACCCAGTACTTC.

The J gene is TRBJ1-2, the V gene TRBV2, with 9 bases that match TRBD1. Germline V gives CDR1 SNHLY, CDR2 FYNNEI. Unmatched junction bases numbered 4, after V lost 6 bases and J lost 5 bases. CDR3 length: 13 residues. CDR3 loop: CASRIDRGYGYTF. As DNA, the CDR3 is TGTGCCAGCAGGATTGACAGGGGGTATGGCTACACCTTC.

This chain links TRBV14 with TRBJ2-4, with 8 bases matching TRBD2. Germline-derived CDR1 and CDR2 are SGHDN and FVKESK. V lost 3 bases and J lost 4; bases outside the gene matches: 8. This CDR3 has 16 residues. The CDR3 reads CASSQNSGLAKNIQYF. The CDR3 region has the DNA TGTGCCAGCAGCCAGAATAGCGGACTAGCTAAAAACATTCAGTACTTC.

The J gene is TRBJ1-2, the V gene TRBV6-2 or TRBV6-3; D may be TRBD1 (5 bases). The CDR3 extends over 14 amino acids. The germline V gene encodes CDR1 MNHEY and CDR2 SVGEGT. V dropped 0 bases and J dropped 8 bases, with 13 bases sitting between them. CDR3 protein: CASSYSTQPGGYTF. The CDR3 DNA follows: TGTGCCAGCAGTTACTCGACACAACCAGGGGGCTACACCTTC.

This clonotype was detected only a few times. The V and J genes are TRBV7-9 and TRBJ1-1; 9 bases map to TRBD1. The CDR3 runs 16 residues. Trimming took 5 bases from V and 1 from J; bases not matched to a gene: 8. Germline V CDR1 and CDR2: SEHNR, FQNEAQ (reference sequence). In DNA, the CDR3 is TGTGCCAGCAGCCCCGGGACAGGGCGACCGAACACTGAAGCTTTCTTT. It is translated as CASSPGTGRPNTEAFF.

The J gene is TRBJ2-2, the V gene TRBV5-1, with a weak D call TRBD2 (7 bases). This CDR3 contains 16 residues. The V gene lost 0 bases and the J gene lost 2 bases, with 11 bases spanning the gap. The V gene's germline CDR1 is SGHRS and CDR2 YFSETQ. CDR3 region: CASSLAGGHNTGELFF. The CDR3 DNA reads TGCGCCAGCAGCTTGGCGGGGGGCCACAACACCGGGGAGCTGTTTTTT.

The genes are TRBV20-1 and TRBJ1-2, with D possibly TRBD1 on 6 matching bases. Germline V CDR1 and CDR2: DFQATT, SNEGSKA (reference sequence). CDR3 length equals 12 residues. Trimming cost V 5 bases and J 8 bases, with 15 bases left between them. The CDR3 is CSAGSGVSGYTF. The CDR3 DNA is TGCAGTGCTGGGTCAGGGGTATCCGGCTACACCTTC.

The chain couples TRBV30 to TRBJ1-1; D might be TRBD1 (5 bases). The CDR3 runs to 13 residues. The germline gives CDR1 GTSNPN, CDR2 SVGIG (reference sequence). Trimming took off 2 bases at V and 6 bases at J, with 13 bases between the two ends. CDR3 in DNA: TGTGCCTGGAGTCGGGGCGGGTTGTCTGAAGCTTTCTTT. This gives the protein CAWSRGGLSEAFF.

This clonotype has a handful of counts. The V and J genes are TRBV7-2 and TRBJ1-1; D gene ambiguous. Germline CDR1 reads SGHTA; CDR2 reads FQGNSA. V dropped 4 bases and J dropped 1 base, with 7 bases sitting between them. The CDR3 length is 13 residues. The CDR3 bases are TGTGCCAGCAGCTCTTCCTCGAACACTGAAGCTTTCTTT. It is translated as CASSSSSNTEAFF.

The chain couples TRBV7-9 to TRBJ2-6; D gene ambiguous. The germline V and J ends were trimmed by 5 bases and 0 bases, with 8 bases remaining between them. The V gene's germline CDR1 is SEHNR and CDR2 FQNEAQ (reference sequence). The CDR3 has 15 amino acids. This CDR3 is CASSRTGSGANVLTF. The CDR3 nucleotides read TGTGCCAGCAGCCGTACGGGCTCTGGGGCCAACGTCCTGACTTTC.

CDR3 nucleotides: TGTGCCAGCAGCGTCAGCTTCCAGGGGACTAGCGGGAGAGTGGTTGAGCAGTTCTTC. Protein: CASSVSFQGTSGRVVEQFF. The chain has TRBV9 and TRBJ2-7; 14 positions agree with TRBD2. With the DNA end fitting TRBJ2-1 better, the J assignment may be wrong. The CDR3 consists of 19 residues. CDR1 is SGDLS and CDR2 is YYNGEE in the germline V gene.

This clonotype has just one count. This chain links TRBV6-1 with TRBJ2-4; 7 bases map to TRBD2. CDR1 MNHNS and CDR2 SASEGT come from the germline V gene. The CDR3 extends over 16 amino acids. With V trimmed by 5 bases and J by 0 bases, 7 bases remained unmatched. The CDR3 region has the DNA TGTGCCAGCAGTACATTAGCGGGTGTAGCCAAAAACATTCAGTACTTC. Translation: CASSTLAGVAKNIQYF.

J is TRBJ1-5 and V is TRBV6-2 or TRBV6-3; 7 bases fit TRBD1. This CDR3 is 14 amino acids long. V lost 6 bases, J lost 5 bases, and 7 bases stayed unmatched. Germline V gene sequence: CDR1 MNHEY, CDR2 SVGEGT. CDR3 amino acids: CASSFDRVYQPQHF. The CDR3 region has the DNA TGTGCCAGCAGCTTCGACAGGGTCTATCAGCCCCAGCATTTT.

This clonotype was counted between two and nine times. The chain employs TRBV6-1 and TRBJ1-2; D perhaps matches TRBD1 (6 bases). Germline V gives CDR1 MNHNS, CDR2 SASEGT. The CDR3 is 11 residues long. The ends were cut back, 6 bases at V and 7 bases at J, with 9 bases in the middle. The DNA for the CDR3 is TGTGCCAGCAGCACAGGGCCTGGCTACACCTTC. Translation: CASSTGPGYTF.

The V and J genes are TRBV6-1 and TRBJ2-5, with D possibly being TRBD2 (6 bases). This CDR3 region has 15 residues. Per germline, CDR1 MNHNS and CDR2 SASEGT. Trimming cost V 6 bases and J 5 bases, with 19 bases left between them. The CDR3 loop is CASSSRGLSRETQYF. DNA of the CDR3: TGTGCCAGCAGCTCGAGGGGACTGAGCCGGGAGACCCAGTACTTC.

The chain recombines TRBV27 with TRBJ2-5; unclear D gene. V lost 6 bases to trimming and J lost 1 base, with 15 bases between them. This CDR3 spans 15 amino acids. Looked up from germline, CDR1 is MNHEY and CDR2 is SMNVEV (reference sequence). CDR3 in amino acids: CASRPLTAIQETQYF. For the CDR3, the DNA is TGTGCCAGCAGGCCTCTAACAGCGATCCAAGAGACCCAGTACTTC.